The 2 T cell receptor beta chains reported below all come from one sample, sequenced in a study of blood T cell repertoires in COVID-19. The assay was immunoSEQ multiplex PCR, and TCRdb's table has in-frame clones only and misses some. The sample consists of roughly 200,000 clones, more than 70% of them appearing once. Sequencing was carried out using peripheral blood. The receptors shown here come from a woman aged 80 or over with active or convalescent COVID-19.

The CDR3 DNA sequence: TGTGCCAGCAGTTCCCGGGACAGGGGCACAGATACGCAGTATTTT. This translates into CASSSRDRGTDTQYF. V gene TRBV28 combines with J gene TRBJ2-3; 9 bases are a match to TRBD1. Germline CDR1 reads MDHEN; CDR2 reads SYDVKM. With 4 bases clipped from V and 1 base from J, the junction kept 3 bases outside the gene matches. The CDR3 runs to 15 residues.

The V and J genes are TRBV28 and TRBJ1-4; D unclear. The CDR3 extends over 14 amino acids. Trimming left V 2 bases short and J 4 bases short, with 8 bases between. Germline-derived CDR1 and CDR2 are MDHEN and SYDVKM. The chain's CDR3 is CASSLAGNNEKLFF. In DNA form, the CDR3 reads TGTGCCAGCAGTTTAGCGGGGAATAATGAAAAACTGTTTTTT.